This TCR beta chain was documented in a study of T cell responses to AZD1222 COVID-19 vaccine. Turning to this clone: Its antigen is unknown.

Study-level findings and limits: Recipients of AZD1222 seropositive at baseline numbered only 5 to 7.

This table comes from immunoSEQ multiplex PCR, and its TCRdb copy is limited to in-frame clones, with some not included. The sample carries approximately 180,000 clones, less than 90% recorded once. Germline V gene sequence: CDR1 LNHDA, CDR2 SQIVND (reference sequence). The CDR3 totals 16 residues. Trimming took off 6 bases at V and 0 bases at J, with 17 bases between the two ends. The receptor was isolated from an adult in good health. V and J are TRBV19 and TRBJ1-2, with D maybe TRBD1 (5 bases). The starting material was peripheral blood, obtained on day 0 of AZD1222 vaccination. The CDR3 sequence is CASSRDLLAPNYGYTF. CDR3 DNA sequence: TGTGCCAGTAGCCGGGACCTCCTGGCCCCTAACTATGGCTACACCTTC.